The T cell receptor (beta chain) under discussion was sequenced for a study of T cells and copy number aberrations in small-cell lung cancer. Findings and limits, study-wide: Versus adjacent lung, tumor T-cell richness and clonality were lower; density nonsignificantly.

Here immunoSEQ multiplex PCR was the method, and the copy in TCRdb shows in-frame clones only, minus some. Of some 2,000 clones listed, approximately 76% are singletons. Trimming pared 4 bases from V and 3 bases from J, leaving 18 bases between. Germline lookup yields CDR1 SGHDT and CDR2 YYEEEE. The CDR3 sequence is 16 residues long. Regarding this clone: Its cognate antigen is unknown. This sample also contains other DNA sequences that code for the same CDR3.

The specimen sequenced was tumor tissue. This clonotype was sampled from a man between 60 and 70 years old with small cell lung cancer. The rearrangement uses TRBV5-6 and TRBJ2-3; maybe TRBD1 (6 bases). CDR3 loop: CASSLRGGQRTDTQYF. DNA of the CDR3: TGTGCCAGCAGCCTCCGTGGGGGCCAGCGGACAGATACGCAGTATTTT.